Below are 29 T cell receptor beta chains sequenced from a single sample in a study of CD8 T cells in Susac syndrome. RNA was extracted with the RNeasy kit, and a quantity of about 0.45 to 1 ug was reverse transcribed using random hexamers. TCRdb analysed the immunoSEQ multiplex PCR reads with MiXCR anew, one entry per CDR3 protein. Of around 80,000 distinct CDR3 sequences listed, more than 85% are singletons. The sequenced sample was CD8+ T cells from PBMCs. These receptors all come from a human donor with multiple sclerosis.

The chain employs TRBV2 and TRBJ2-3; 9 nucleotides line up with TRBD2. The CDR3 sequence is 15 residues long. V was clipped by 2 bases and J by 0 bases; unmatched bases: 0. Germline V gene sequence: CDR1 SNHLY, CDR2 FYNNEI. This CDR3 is CASSELAGSTDTQYF. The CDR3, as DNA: TGTGCCAGCAGTGAACTAGCGGGGAGCACAGATACGCAGTATTTT.

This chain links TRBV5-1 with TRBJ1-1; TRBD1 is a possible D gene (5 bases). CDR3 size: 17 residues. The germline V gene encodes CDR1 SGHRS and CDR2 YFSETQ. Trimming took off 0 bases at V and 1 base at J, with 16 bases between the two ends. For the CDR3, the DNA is TGCGCCAGCAGCTTGGATTTCCTCGACGGGGCGAACACTGAAGCTTTCTTT. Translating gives CASSLDFLDGANTEAFF.

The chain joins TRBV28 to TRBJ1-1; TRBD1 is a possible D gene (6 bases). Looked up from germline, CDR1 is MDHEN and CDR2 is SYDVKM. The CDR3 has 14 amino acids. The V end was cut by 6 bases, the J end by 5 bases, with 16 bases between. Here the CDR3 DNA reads TGTGCCAGCAGACCCCCCGGGACAAAAACTGAAGCTTTCTTT. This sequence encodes CASRPPGTKTEAFF. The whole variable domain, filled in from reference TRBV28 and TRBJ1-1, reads DVKVTQSSRYLVKRTGEKVFLECVQDMDHENMFWYRQDPGLGLRLIYFSYDVKMKEKGDIPEGYSVSREKKERFSLILESASTNQTSMYLCASRPPGTKTEAFFGQGTRLTVV.

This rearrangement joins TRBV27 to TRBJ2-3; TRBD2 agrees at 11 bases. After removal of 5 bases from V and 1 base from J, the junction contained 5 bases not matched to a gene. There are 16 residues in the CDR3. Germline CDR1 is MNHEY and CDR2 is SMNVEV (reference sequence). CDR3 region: CASSPRLAGRTDTQYF. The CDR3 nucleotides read TGTGCCAGCAGTCCGAGACTAGCGGGGCGCACAGATACGCAGTATTTT.

CDR3 nucleotides: TGTGCCAGCAGCATAGGACTAGCGGCATTAGATACGCAGTATTTT. The encoded protein is CASSIGLAALDTQYF. The V call is TRBV7-2, the J call TRBJ2-3; 10 bases match TRBD2. The CDR3 covers 15 residues. Losses at the gene ends were 5 bases for V and 5 bases for J; bases not matched to a gene: 7. CDR1 SGHTA and CDR2 FQGNSA come from the germline V gene.

CDR3 in DNA: TGTGCCAGCACTCCCGGACCAGATTCGAACACCGGGGAGCTGTTTTTT. Protein sequence: CASTPGPDSNTGELFF. The chain uses TRBV6-1 and TRBJ2-2; the D is unclear. Germline CDR1 MNHNS, CDR2 SASEGT. V was pared by 7 bases and J by 0 bases, with 15 bases between. The CDR3 covers 16 residues.

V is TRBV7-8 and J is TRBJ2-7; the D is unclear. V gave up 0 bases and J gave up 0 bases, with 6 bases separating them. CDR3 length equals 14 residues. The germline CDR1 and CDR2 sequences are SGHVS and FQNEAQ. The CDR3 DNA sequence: TGTGCCAGCAGCTTAGCGCAGAGCTCCTACGAGCAGTACTTC. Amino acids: CASSLAQSSYEQYF. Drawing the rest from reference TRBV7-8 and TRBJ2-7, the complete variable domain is GAGVSQSPRYKVAKRGQDVALRCDPISGHVSLFWYQQALGQGPEFLTYFQNEAQLDKSGLPSDRFFAERPEGSVSTLKIQRTQQEDSAVYLCASSLAQSSYEQYFGPGTRLTVT.

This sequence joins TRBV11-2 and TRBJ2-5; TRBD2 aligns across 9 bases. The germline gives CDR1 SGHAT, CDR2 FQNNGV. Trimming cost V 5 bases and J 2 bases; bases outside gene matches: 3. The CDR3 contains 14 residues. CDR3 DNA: TGTGCCAGCAGCGGTAGCGGGAGACAAGAGACCCAGTACTTC. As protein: CASSGSGRQETQYF.

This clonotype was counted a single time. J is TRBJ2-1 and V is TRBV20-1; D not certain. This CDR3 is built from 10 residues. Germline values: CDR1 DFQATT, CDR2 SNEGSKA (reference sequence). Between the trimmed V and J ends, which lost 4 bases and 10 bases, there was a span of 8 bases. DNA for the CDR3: TGCAGTGCTACTAGAGGAGAGCAGTTCTTC. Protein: CSATRGEQFF.

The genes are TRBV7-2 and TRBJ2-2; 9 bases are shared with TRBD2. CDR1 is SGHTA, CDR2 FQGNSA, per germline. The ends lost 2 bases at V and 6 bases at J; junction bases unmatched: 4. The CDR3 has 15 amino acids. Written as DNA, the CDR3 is TGTGCCAGCAGCTTATACCTAGCGGGACCCGGGGAGCTGTTTTTT. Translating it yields CASSLYLAGPGELFF.

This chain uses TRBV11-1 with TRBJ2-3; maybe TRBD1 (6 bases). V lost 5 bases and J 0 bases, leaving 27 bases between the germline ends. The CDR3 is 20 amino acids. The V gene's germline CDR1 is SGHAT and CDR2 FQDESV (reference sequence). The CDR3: CASSPHNSALGARSTDTQYF. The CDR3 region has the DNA TGTGCCAGCAGCCCCCACAACAGTGCTTTGGGGGCCCGTAGCACAGATACGCAGTATTTT. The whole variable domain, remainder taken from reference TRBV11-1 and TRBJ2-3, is EAEVAQSPRYKITEKSQAVAFWCDPISGHATLYWYRQILGQGPELLVQFQDESVVDDSQLPKDRFSAERLKGVDSTLKIQPAELGDSAMYLCASSPHNSALGARSTDTQYFGPGTRLTVL.

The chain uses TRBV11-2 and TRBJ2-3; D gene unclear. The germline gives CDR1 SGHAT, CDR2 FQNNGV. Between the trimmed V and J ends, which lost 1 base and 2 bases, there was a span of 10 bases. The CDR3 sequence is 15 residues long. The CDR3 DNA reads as TGTGCCAGCAGCTTAGGTGCCTACAACACAGATACGCAGTATTTT. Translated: CASSLGAYNTDTQYF.

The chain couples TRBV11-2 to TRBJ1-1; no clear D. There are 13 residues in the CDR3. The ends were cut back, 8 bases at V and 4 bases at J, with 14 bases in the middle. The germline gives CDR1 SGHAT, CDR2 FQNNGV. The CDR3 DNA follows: TGTGCCAGCGCCTCGATGGCGGGCACTGAAGCTTTCTTT. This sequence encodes CASASMAGTEAFF.

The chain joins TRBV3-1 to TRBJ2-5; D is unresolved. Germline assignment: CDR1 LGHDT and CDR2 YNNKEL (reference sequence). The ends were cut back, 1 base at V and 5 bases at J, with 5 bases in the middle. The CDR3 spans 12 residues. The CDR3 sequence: CASSQARETQYF. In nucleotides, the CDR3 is TGTGCCAGCAGCCAAGCCCGGGAGACCCAGTACTTC.

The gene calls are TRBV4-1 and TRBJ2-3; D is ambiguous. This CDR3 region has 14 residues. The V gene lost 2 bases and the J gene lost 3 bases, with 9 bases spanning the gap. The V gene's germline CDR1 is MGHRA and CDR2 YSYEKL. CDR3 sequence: CASSQTVPTDTQYF. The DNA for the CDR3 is TGCGCCAGCAGCCAAACCGTTCCGACAGATACGCAGTATTTT.

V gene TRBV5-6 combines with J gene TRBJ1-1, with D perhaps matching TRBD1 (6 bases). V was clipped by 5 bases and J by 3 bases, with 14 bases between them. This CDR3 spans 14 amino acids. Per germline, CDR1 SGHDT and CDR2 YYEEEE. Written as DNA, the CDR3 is TGTGCCAGCAGATATACCCAGGGGCACACTGAAGCTTTCTTT. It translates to CASRYTQGHTEAFF.

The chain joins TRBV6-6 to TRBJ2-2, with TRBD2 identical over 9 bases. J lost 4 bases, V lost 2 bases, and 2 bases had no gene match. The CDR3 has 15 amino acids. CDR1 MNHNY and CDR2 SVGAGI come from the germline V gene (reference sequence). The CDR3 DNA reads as TGTGCCAGCAGTTACCTAGCGGGGAGCACCGGGGAGCTGTTTTTT. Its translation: CASSYLAGSTGELFF.

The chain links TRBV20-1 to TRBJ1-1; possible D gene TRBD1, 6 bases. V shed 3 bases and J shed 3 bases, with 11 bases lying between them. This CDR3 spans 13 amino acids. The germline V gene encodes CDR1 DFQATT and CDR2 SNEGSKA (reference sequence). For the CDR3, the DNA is TGCAGTGCTAGTAACAGGGTGGACACTGAAGCTTTCTTT. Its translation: CSASNRVDTEAFF.

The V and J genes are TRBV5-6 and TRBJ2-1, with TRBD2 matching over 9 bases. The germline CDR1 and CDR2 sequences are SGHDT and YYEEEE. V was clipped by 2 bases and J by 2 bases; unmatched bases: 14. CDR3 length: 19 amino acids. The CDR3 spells CASSFLGGGAVWAYNEQFF. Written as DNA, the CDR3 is TGTGCCAGCAGCTTCCTGGGCGGGGGGGCGGTTTGGGCCTACAATGAGCAGTTCTTC.

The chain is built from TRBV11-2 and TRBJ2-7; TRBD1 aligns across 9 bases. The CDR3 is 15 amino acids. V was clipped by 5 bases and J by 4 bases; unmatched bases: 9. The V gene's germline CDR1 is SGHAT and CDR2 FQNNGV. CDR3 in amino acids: CASSPETGGRYEQYF. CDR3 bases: TGTGCCAGCAGCCCAGAGACAGGGGGAAGATACGAGCAGTACTTC.

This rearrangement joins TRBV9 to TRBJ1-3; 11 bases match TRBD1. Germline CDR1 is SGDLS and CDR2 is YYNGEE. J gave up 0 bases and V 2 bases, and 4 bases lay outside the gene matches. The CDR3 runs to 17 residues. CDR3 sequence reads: CASSVGQGGISGNTIYF. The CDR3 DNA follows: TGTGCCAGCAGCGTGGGACAGGGGGGCATCTCTGGAAACACCATATATTTT.

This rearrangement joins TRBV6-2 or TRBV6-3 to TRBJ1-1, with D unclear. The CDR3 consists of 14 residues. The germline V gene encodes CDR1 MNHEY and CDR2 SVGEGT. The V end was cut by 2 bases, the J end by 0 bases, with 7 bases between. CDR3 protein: CASSYPLLNTEAFF. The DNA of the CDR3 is TGTGCCAGCAGTTACCCGTTGCTGAACACTGAAGCTTTCTTT.

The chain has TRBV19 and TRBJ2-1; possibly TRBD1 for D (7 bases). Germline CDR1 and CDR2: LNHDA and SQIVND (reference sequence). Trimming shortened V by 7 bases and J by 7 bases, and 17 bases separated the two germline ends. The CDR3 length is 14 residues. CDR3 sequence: CASTGGTVTNEQFF. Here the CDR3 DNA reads TGTGCCAGTACCGGCGGGACAGTTACAAATGAGCAGTTCTTC.

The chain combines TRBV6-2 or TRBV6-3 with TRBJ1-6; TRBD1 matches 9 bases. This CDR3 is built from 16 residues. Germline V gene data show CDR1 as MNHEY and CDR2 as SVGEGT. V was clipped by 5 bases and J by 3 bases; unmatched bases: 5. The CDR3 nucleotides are TGTGCCAGCAGTACAGGGGGCGAATTCTATAATTCACCCCTCCACTTT. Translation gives CASSTGGEFYNSPLHF.

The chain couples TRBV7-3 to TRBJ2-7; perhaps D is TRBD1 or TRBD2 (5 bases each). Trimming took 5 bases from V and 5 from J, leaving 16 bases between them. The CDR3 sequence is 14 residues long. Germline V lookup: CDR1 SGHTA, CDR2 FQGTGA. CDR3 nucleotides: TGTGCCAGCAGCCGGGCCGGGGCCGGGGACGAGCAGTACTTC. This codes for CASSRAGAGDEQYF.

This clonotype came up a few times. The CDR3 reads CASSFAGTYEQYF. The CDR3 nucleotides read TGTGCCAGCAGTTTCGCGGGAACCTACGAGCAGTACTTC. The chain joins TRBV27 to TRBJ2-7; D is possibly TRBD2 (6 bases). CDR1 is MNHEY, CDR2 SMNVEV, per germline (reference sequence). This CDR3 is built from 13 residues. V was shortened by 3 bases and J by 2 bases, with 8 bases between the two germline ends.

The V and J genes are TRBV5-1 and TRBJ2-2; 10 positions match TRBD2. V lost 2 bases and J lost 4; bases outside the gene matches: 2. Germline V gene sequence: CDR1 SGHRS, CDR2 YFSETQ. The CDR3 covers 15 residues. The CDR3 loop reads CASSFSGGLTGELFF. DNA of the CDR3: TGCGCCAGCAGCTTTAGCGGGGGGCTCACCGGGGAGCTGTTTTTT.

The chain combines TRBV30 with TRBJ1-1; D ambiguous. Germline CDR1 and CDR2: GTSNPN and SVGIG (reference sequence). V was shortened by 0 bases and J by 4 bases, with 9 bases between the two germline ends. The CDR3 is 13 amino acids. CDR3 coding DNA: TGTGCCTGGAGTGTACCAGGACCCACTGAAGCTTTCTTT. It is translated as CAWSVPGPTEAFF. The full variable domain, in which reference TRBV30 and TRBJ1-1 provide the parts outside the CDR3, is SQTIHQWPATLVQPVGSPLSLECTVEGTSNPNLYWYRQAAGRGLQLLFYSVGIGQISSEVPQNLSASRPQDRQFILSSKKLLLSDSGFYLCAWSVPGPTEAFFGQGTRLTVV.

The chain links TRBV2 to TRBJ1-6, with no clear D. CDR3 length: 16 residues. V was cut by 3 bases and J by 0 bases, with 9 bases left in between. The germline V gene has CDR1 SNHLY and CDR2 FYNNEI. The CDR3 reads CASSERFSSYNSPLHF. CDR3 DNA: TGTGCCAGCAGTGAGCGGTTCAGCTCCTATAATTCACCCCTCCACTTT.